Below, 5 T cell receptor beta chains from the same sample are listed, as sequenced in a study of technical replicates of blood from several donors (dated by TCRdb to about 2017). Library method: the immunoSEQ multiplex PCR assay. As stored in TCRdb, this immuneACCESS dataset retains in-frame rearrangements with V and J assigned. A fraction of the clones does not appear; measured against another copy, unresolved V genes explain less than half of the discrepancy, and the remainder lacks a known reason. Here the sample has some 80,000 clones; approximately 96% occur a single time. In total, the top ten clones hold under 0.3% of the sample. Sequencing input: T cells isolated from PBMCs. These TCRs come from a human donor in good health.

The chain joins TRBV9 to TRBJ2-3, with D maybe TRBD2 (6 bases). V was pared by 0 bases and J by 3 bases, with 8 bases between. CDR1 and CDR2 from the germline V gene are SGDLS and YYNGEE. The CDR3 contains 14 residues. The CDR3 spells CASSVATRTDTQYF. As DNA, the CDR3 is TGTGCCAGCAGCGTAGCGACTAGAACAGATACGCAGTATTTT. The variable domain in full, completed from reference TRBV9 and TRBJ2-3, reads DSGVTQTPKHLITATGQRVTLRCSPRSGDLSVYWYQQSLDQGLQFLIQYYNGEERAKGNILERFSAQQFPDLHSELNLSSLELGDSALYFCASSVATRTDTQYFGPGTRLTVL.

The V call is TRBV6-5, the J call TRBJ2-1, with 9 bases identical to TRBD2. J gave up 5 bases and V 11 bases, and 7 bases lay outside the gene matches. In germline, CDR1 is MNHEY, CDR2 SVGAGI. This CDR3 has 13 residues. The CDR3 nucleotides read TGTGCCGTACTAGCGGGCAATAACAATGAGCAGTTCTTC. Protein product: CAVLAGNNNEQFF.

This clone was seen a single time. The chain links TRBV9 to TRBJ2-1, with TRBD2 matching 8 bases. The length of the CDR3 is 16 residues. The trim removed 2 bases at V and 5 bases at J, leaving 9 bases unmatched. The germline V gene encodes CDR1 SGDLS and CDR2 YYNGEE. The CDR3 protein is CASSVPGSGMNNEQFF. The CDR3 nucleotides read TGTGCCAGCAGCGTCCCGGGTAGCGGGATGAACAATGAGCAGTTCTTC.

The chain joins TRBV7-3 to TRBJ1-2; 7 bases map to TRBD1. V shed 5 bases, J shed 7 bases, and the junction held 7 bases outside the gene matches. The CDR3 loop spans 13 amino acids. The germline V gene has CDR1 SGHTA and CDR2 FQGTGA. CDR3 DNA sequence: TGTGCCAGCAGCCTGACAGGGTACTCTGGCTACACCTTC. Its translation: CASSLTGYSGYTF.

The chain carries TRBV6-5 and TRBJ2-7; D possibly corresponds to TRBD2 (6 bases). This CDR3 region has 15 residues. The germline V gene has CDR1 MNHEY and CDR2 SVGAGI. Trimming removed 5 bases from V and 6 bases from J, with 20 bases in between. CDR3 region: CASSSTGRALLEQYF. DNA of the CDR3: TGTGCCAGCAGTAGCACCGGGAGAGCGCTGCTCGAGCAGTACTTC.